These 30 T cell receptor beta chains came from one sample sequenced in a study of blood T cell repertoires in COVID-19. Profiled with immunoSEQ multiplex PCR; TCRdb holds only in-frame clones, not every one. The table lists about 250,000 clones, roughly 86% of them singletons. The sequencing input was peripheral blood. The receptor set was obtained from a woman aged 80 or over with COVID-19, enrolled during active disease.

V gene TRBV7-3 combines with J gene TRBJ2-1, with D perhaps matching TRBD1 (6 bases). CDR1 and CDR2 from the germline V gene are SGHTA and FQGTGA. The CDR3 runs to 16 residues. With 4 bases removed from V and 5 bases from J, the gap between germline ends came to 18 bases. The CDR3 nucleotides are TGTGCCAGCAGCTATGGTTCGAGGGGGTCCCACAATGAGCAGTTCTTC. Protein: CASSYGSRGSHNEQFF.

The sample holds a few counts of this clone. The chain links TRBV5-1 to TRBJ2-1; 10 bases are shared with TRBD1. Germline V gene data show CDR1 as SGHRS and CDR2 as YFSETQ. This CDR3 spans 15 amino acids. Trimming removed 4 bases from V and 2 bases from J; junction bases left unmatched: 3. The CDR3: CASSTGQGAYNEQFF. The CDR3 bases are TGCGCCAGCAGCACCGGACAGGGGGCCTACAATGAGCAGTTCTTC.

This clone showed up just a few times. The rearrangement uses TRBV28 and TRBJ1-1; D is unclear. Trimming took 4 bases from V and 5 from J, leaving 14 bases between them. Germline V CDR1 and CDR2: MDHEN, SYDVKM. The CDR3 extends over 14 amino acids. DNA for the CDR3: TGTGCCAGCAGTTCCCCGTTCGAACGGACTGAAGCTTTCTTT. It yields the protein CASSSPFERTEAFF.

For the CDR3, the DNA is TGTGCCAGCAGTGAAAAGTCGAGTTCAGGGGCACCCTACGAGCAGTACTTC. It is translated as CASSEKSSSGAPYEQYF. The chain combines TRBV6-1 with TRBJ2-7, with a possible D match to TRBD1 (6 bases). The length of the CDR3 is 17 residues. Trimming took off 2 bases at V and 2 bases at J, with 19 bases between the two ends. Germline loops: CDR1 MNHNS, CDR2 SASEGT.

The J gene is TRBJ1-2, the V gene TRBV11-1, with D perhaps matching TRBD1 (5 bases). Germline V gene data show CDR1 as SGHAT and CDR2 as FQDESV (reference sequence). The CDR3 runs 12 residues. Deletions cut 4 bases from V and 8 bases from J, with 11 bases between. The CDR3, as DNA: TGTGCCAGCAGCTGGGGAGGGGACGGCTACACCTTC. Protein sequence: CASSWGGDGYTF.

The chain joins TRBV6-5 to TRBJ2-4, with D tentatively TRBD2 (7 bases). The V end lost 6 bases, the J end lost 2 bases, and 14 bases lay between the germline ends. The CDR3 has 15 amino acids. Germline loops: CDR1 MNHEY, CDR2 SVGAGI. The CDR3, as DNA: TGTGCCAGCAGATTGGGGGGGCCCTCCAAAAACATTCAGTACTTC. It encodes CASRLGGPSKNIQYF.

The V and J genes are TRBV7-2 and TRBJ1-5, with D unclear. CDR1 and CDR2 from the germline V gene are SGHTA and FQGNSA. The CDR3 has 12 residues. V was clipped by 0 bases and J by 7 bases, with 4 bases between them. CDR3 sequence reads: CASSLARQPQHF. The CDR3 nucleotides read TGTGCCAGCAGCTTAGCGCGCCAGCCCCAGCATTTT.

This clone has more than one count but fewer than ten. The V gene is TRBV5-5, the J gene TRBJ2-7, with 7 bases matching TRBD1. Per the germline V gene, CDR1 is SGHKS and CDR2 is YYEKEE (reference sequence). The CDR3 runs to 14 residues. The J segment lost 3 bases and the V segment lost 2 bases, leaving 5 bases of the junction unmatched. This CDR3 is CASSFGQAIYEQYF. The CDR3 DNA is TGTGCCAGCAGCTTCGGACAGGCTATCTACGAGCAGTACTTC.

This clone appeared once. The chain links TRBV24-1 to TRBJ1-4; 11 bases match TRBD1. The CDR3 contains 12 residues. CDR1 is KGHDR, CDR2 SFDVKD, per germline. The V gene end was trimmed by 9 bases and the J gene end by 12 bases; junction bases not matched to a gene: 5. The CDR3 here is CATGTGGQELFF. The CDR3, as DNA: TGTGCCACCGGGACAGGGGGGCAAGAACTGTTTTTT.

The chain carries TRBV5-1 and TRBJ1-2; D might be TRBD1 (5 bases). The CDR3 length is 13 residues. V dropped 4 bases and J dropped 3 bases, with 10 bases sitting between them. Germline values: CDR1 SGHRS, CDR2 YFSETQ. As DNA, the CDR3 is TGCGCCAGCAGCGAGACAGTAGACTATGGCTACACCTTC. Encoded protein: CASSETVDYGYTF.

CDR3 DNA: TGCGCCAGCAGCCCGGAGGGGCCCGGGGAGCTGTTTTTT. Translating it yields CASSPEGPGELFF. The J gene is TRBJ2-2, the V gene TRBV5-1; TRBD2 is a possible D gene (6 bases). Germline CDR1 SGHRS, CDR2 YFSETQ. V shed 4 bases and J shed 6 bases, with 10 bases lying between them. The CDR3 is 13 amino acids. Using reference TRBV5-1 and TRBJ2-2 for the parts outside the CDR3, the full variable domain is KAGVTQTPRYLIKTRGQQVTLSCSPISGHRSVSWYQQTPGQGLQFLFEYFSETQRNKGNFPGRFSGRQFSNSRSEMNVSTLELGDSALYLCASSPEGPGELFFGEGSRLTVL.

This clone was recorded only once. The chain combines TRBV11-2 with TRBJ1-3, with D hard to call. The V and J ends lost 4 bases and 0 bases respectively, with 7 bases between them. Germline CDR1 SGHAT, CDR2 FQNNGV. CDR3 size: 14 residues. The CDR3 DNA reads TGTGCCAGCAGCTCCCTCAGCTCTGGAAACACCATATATTTT. This sequence encodes CASSSLSSGNTIYF. The whole variable domain, remainder taken from reference TRBV11-2 and TRBJ1-3, is EAGVAQSPRYKIIEKRQSVAFWCNPISGHATLYWYQQILGQGPKLLIQFQNNGVVDDSQLPKDRFSAERLKGVDSTLKIQPAKLEDSAVYLCASSSLSSGNTIYFGEGSWLTVV.

V and J are TRBV24-1 and TRBJ1-5; D might be TRBD1 (5 bases). CDR1 is KGHDR, CDR2 SFDVKD, per germline. V lost 3 bases, J lost 7 bases, and 12 bases lay in between. The CDR3 covers 14 residues. CDR3 nucleotides: TGTGCCACCAGTGATGGGGGGGTCAGGCAGCCCCAGCATTTT. Amino acid sequence: CATSDGGVRQPQHF.

This chain uses TRBV19 with TRBJ2-7; 9 bases map to TRBD2. In germline, CDR1 is LNHDA, CDR2 SQIVND (reference sequence). After removal of 5 bases from V and 6 bases from J, the junction contained 8 bases not matched to a gene. The CDR3 has 14 residues. Here the CDR3 DNA reads TGTGCCAGTAGTTTTAGCGGGGGACTGGGCGAGCAGTACTTC. Amino acid sequence: CASSFSGGLGEQYF.

In this sample, this clone turned up a few times. The chain carries TRBV18 and TRBJ1-5; 7 positions agree with TRBD1. J gave up 4 bases and V 5 bases, and 8 bases lay outside the gene matches. CDR3 length equals 15 residues. The germline V gene encodes CDR1 KGHSH and CDR2 LQKENI. The DNA for the CDR3 is TGTGCCAGCTCATCCACGGGACAGCTTAATCAGCCCCAGCATTTT. Amino acid sequence: CASSSTGQLNQPQHF.

The chain joins TRBV19 to TRBJ1-2; 9 nucleotides match TRBD1. With V trimmed by 6 bases and J by 4 bases, 12 bases remained unmatched. This CDR3 contains 16 residues. Germline V gene data show CDR1 as LNHDA and CDR2 as SQIVND (reference sequence). The chain's CDR3 is CASSRTGALGTYGYTF. DNA for the CDR3: TGTGCCAGTAGCAGGACAGGGGCCCTAGGGACCTATGGCTACACCTTC.

The CDR3 nucleotides read TGCGCCAGCAGCCCTGGACAGGTCCGGGAGACCCAGTACTTC. Translating it yields CASSPGQVRETQYF. This chain connects TRBV5-1 to TRBJ2-5; 7 bases are a match to TRBD1. V shed 4 bases, J shed 5 bases, and the junction held 8 bases outside the gene matches. CDR1 is SGHRS and CDR2 is YFSETQ in the germline V gene. The CDR3 loop spans 14 amino acids. The variable domain in full, completed from reference TRBV5-1 and TRBJ2-5, reads KAGVTQTPRYLIKTRGQQVTLSCSPISGHRSVSWYQQTPGQGLQFLFEYFSETQRNKGNFPGRFSGRQFSNSRSEMNVSTLELGDSALYLCASSPGQVRETQYFGPGTRLLVL.

The chain has TRBV3-1 (or the pseudogene TRBV3-2) and TRBJ1-1, with 8 bases lining up with TRBD1. CDR3 length: 14 amino acids. The V gene's germline CDR1 is LGHDT and CDR2 YNNKEL (reference sequence). Trimming at V came to 3 bases and at J to 5 bases, leaving 5 bases not matched to a gene. The CDR3 DNA reads TGTGCCAGCAGCCATGCAGGGGGCGGGACTGAAGCTTTCTTT. It yields the protein CASSHAGGGTEAFF.

The chain has TRBV10-2 and TRBJ2-5; D unresolved. Trimming took off 0 bases at V and 5 bases at J, with 16 bases between the two ends. The germline V gene encodes CDR1 WSHSY and CDR2 SAAADI. The CDR3 consists of 16 residues. CDR3 sequence: CASSESLGGPRETQYF. The CDR3 DNA reads TGCGCCAGCAGTGAGTCGTTAGGTGGCCCCAGGGAGACCCAGTACTTC.

This chain uses TRBV5-6 with TRBJ2-5; 10 bases match TRBD1. Trimming removed 4 bases from V and 5 bases from J; junction bases left unmatched: 8. Germline assignment: CDR1 SGHDT and CDR2 YYEEEE. The CDR3 contains 15 residues. CDR3 nucleotide sequence: TGTGCCAGCAGCGTTCCGGGACAGGGGATCGAGACCCAGTACTTC. Translated, it gives CASSVPGQGIETQYF.

This clone was seen once. The chain is built from TRBV6-5 and TRBJ1-6, with D perhaps matching TRBD1 (6 bases). The germline gives CDR1 MNHEY, CDR2 SVGAGI. The CDR3 has 14 residues. Trimming left V 5 bases short and J 9 bases short, with 14 bases between. The CDR3 region is CASSRTVEGSPLHF. In nucleotides, the CDR3 is TGTGCCAGCAGTCGGACAGTCGAAGGTTCACCCCTCCACTTT.

The chain carries TRBV28 and TRBJ1-2; D call uncertain. Trimming removed 7 bases at V and 5 bases at J, with 23 bases between. The CDR3 contains 16 residues. Germline CDR1 and CDR2: MDHEN and SYDVKM. The CDR3 reads CASTDASLRGGYGYTF. The CDR3 coding sequence is TGTGCCAGCACCGACGCCAGCCTCCGGGGAGGTTATGGCTACACCTTC.

With regard to this clone: Other DNA sequences in the sample encode the same CDR3. V and J are TRBV7-3 and TRBJ2-3; D is undetermined. In germline, CDR1 is SGHTA, CDR2 FQGTGA. V lost 5 bases, J lost 0 bases, and 9 bases lay in between. The CDR3 contains 14 residues. This chain's CDR3 is CASSRGGSTDTQYF. The CDR3 bases are TGTGCCAGCAGCCGAGGCGGTAGCACAGATACGCAGTATTTT.

V gene TRBV7-9 combines with J gene TRBJ1-2; possibly TRBD1 for D (5 bases). Germline V gene sequence: CDR1 SEHNR, CDR2 FQNEAQ (reference sequence). This CDR3 spans 15 amino acids. V was shortened by 2 bases and J by 6 bases, with 16 bases between the two germline ends. CDR3 sequence: CASSLYFGVGDGYTF. DNA for the CDR3: TGTGCCAGCAGCTTATATTTTGGGGTAGGGGATGGCTACACCTTC.

The chain carries TRBV3-1 (or the pseudogene TRBV3-2) and TRBJ1-6; 9 nucleotides agree with TRBD1. J lost 7 bases, V lost 6 bases, and 10 bases had no gene match. Germline V gene data show CDR1 as LGHDT and CDR2 as YNNKEL (reference sequence). This CDR3 comprises 16 residues. In nucleotides, the CDR3 is TGTGCCAGCAGACGCGGCCGGGACAGGGAGAATTCACCCCTCCACTTT. Translation gives CASRRGRDRENSPLHF.

This clone was picked up one time. The chain joins TRBV6-6 to TRBJ2-1; 12 bases align to TRBD2. Trimming took 6 bases from V and 6 from J; bases not matched to a gene: 6. This CDR3 contains 15 residues. The V gene's germline CDR1 is MNHNY and CDR2 SVGAGI (reference sequence). The CDR3 nucleotides are TGTGCCAGCAGGCTAACTAGCGGGGGGCTCAATGAGCAGTTCTTC. Translation: CASRLTSGGLNEQFF.

The chain has TRBV18 and TRBJ1-3; D is possibly TRBD1 (5 bases). Per the germline V gene, CDR1 is KGHSH and CDR2 is LQKENI. The V and J ends lost 0 bases and 1 base respectively, with 10 bases between them. The length of the CDR3 is 16 residues. The CDR3 protein is CASSPPGTSSGNTIYF. The CDR3 DNA reads as TGTGCCAGCTCACCACCAGGGACTTCTTCTGGAAACACCATATATTTT.

The genes are TRBV15 and TRBJ1-5; D not certain. Germline V lookup: CDR1 LNHNV, CDR2 YYDKDF (reference sequence). V was trimmed by 0 bases and J by 9 bases, leaving 15 bases between them. The CDR3 is 15 residues long. CDR3 sequence: CATSRDNGRNLPQHF. The CDR3 nucleotides are TGTGCCACCAGCAGAGACAATGGCAGGAACTTGCCCCAGCATTTT. Drawing the rest from reference TRBV15 and TRBJ1-5, the complete variable domain is DAMVIQNPRYQVTQFGKPVTLSCSQTLNHNVMYWYQQKSSQAPKLLFHYYDKDFNNEADTPDNFQSRRPNTSFCFLDIRSPGLGDTAMYLCATSRDNGRNLPQHFGDGTRLSIL.

The gene calls are TRBV9 and TRBJ1-2; 8 positions agree with TRBD1. CDR1 SGDLS and CDR2 YYNGEE come from the germline V gene. This CDR3 is built from 16 residues. J was trimmed by 5 bases and V by 0 bases; bases with no gene match: 9. CDR3 region: CASSVAPGTGGYGYTF. For the CDR3, the DNA is TGTGCCAGCAGCGTAGCCCCGGGAACAGGGGGATATGGCTACACCTTC.

The gene calls are TRBV27 and TRBJ2-5, with TRBD2 matching 10 bases. Germline CDR1 MNHEY, CDR2 SMNVEV (reference sequence). With 5 bases clipped from V and 5 bases from J, the junction kept 14 bases outside the gene matches. CDR3 length: 17 residues. CDR3: CASSPTSRLAGWETQYF. CDR3 nucleotide sequence: TGTGCCAGCAGTCCAACCAGTAGACTAGCGGGTTGGGAGACCCAGTACTTC.